This is a list of T cell receptor beta chains from one sample in a study of T cell repertoires in cytomegalovirus infection. TCRdb reanalysed the reads using MiXCR and keeps one entry per CDR3 protein. Here the sample spans 570,000 or so distinct CDR3 sequences, approximately 40% being singletons. For these TCRs, the target antigens are not known. The source was cultured PBMCs, collected from culture after CMV antigen stimulation. Receptors were obtained from a human donor in good health (CMV status not recorded). Some clones in this sample may be carry-over from other donors' samples. Each CDR3 is given with its conserved first and last residue. A D gene is named only where the DNA matches it firmly. Clone size is given for some rows only: seen once, a few or many times, or a class if the clone is expanded.

TRBV6-1	NA	NA	TRBJ1-5	CASSEAGGAGQPQHF	TGTGCCAGCAGTGAAGCGGGGGGGGCGGGTCAGCCCCAGCATTTT
TRBV20-1	NA	NA	TRBJ2-1	CSARASRGSYNEQFF	TGCAGTGCTAGAGCCTCCCGGGGCTCCTACAATGAGCAGTTCTTC
TRBV6-2/TRBV6-3	TRBD1	once	TRBJ2-1	CASSPEKGQVNEQFF	TGTGCCAGCAGCCCAGAAAAGGGACAGGTCAATGAGCAGTTCTTC
TRBV6-8	TRBD2	NA	TRBJ2-1	CATRRGGAYNEQFF	TGTGCCACCCGGCGGGGGGGAGCTTACAATGAGCAGTTCTTC
TRBV12-3/TRBV12-4	TRBD1	NA	TRBJ2-1	CASRPNTGTGYNEQFF	TGTGCCAGCAGGCCGAACACCGGGACAGGCTACAATGAGCAGTTCTTC
TRBV7-9	NA	NA	TRBJ1-2	CASSFRQYYGYTF	TGTGCCAGCAGCTTCCGACAGTACTATGGCTACACCTTC
TRBV20-1	TRBD2	NA	TRBJ2-7	CSARSGGAYEQYF	TGCAGTGCTAGAAGCGGGGGGGCCTACGAGCAGTACTTC
TRBV11-3	NA	NA	TRBJ1-6	CASSLGIRGLSSYNSPLHF	TGTGCCAGCAGCTTAGGCATACGGGGGCTAAGCTCCTATAATTCACCCCTCCACTTT
TRBV7-6	NA	few	TRBJ2-1	CASSSFQGNEQFF	TGTGCCAGCAGCTCTTTTCAGGGCAATGAGCAGTTCTTC
TRBV12-3/TRBV12-4	NA	NA	TRBJ2-1	CASSLALMGDEQFF	TGTGCCAGCAGTTTAGCCCTTATGGGGGATGAGCAGTTCTTC
TRBV5-5	TRBD2	NA	TRBJ2-5	CASSASSGGQETQYF	TGTGCCAGCAGCGCCTCTAGCGGGGGGCAAGAGACCCAGTACTTC
TRBV18	NA	few	TRBJ1-5	CASSAGQPPLPQHF	TGTGCCAGCTCAGCCGGACAGCCCCCGTTGCCCCAGCATTTT
TRBV7-8	NA	NA	TRBJ2-7	CASSYQGGEQYF	TGTGCCAGCAGCTATCAGGGAGGCGAGCAGTACTTC
TRBV6-6	NA	few	TRBJ1-6	CASSYRAAVSPLHF	TGTGCCAGCAGTTACCGGGCAGCGGTTTCACCCCTCCACTTT
TRBV27	NA	NA	TRBJ1-1	CASSLGSGATEAFF	TGTGCCAGCAGTTTAGGGTCAGGGGCTACTGAAGCTTTCTTT
TRBV20-1	TRBD2	NA	TRBJ2-5	CSASGGDETQYF	TGCAGTGCTAGTGGGGGGGATGAGACCCAGTACTTC
TRBV7-6	NA	NA	TRBJ2-3	CASSLAGVNTQYF	TGTGCCAGCAGCTTAGCGGGGGTCAATACGCAGTATTTT